The clone carrying this T cell receptor (beta chain) was recorded many times. TCRdb called the 5' RACE reads again in MiXCR, with one record for every CDR3 protein. Seen here are about 26,000 distinct CDR3 sequences, 5.5% to 7% observed once, and the top ten hold around 23%. The data originate from a study of spatial heterogeneity in lung cancer. Study at large: Alpha-chain detections were consistently fewer than beta-chain detections among the sequences.

Described time point: blood at routine non-recurrence follow-up after resection. The input material, whole RNA from tumor, nontumor lung or frozen PBMC, was sequenced unsorted. This CDR3 is 15 amino acids long. Trimming pared 0 bases from V and 4 bases from J, leaving 12 bases between. Germline V CDR1 and CDR2: LGHDT, YNNKEL (reference sequence). The gene calls are TRBV3-1 and TRBJ1-2; D is possibly TRBD1 (5 bases). The receptor's source is a male donor with early-stage non-small cell lung cancer. This sample comprised PBMCs, obtained at follow-up. CDR3 residues: CASSQEGVPSYGYTF. DNA of the CDR3: TGTGCCAGCAGCCAAGAGGGGGTCCCCTCCTATGGCTACACCTTC.